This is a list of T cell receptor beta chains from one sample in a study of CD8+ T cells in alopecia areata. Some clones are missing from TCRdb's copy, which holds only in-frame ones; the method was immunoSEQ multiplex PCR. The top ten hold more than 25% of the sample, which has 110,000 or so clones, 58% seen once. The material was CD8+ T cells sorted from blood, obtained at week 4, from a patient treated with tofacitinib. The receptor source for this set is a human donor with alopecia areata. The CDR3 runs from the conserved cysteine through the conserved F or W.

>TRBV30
CAWSQQGSGEQYF
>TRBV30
CAWSITSGGQYGYTF
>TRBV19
CASSPVWDRGAYEQYF
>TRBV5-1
CASSAGTGRDTQYF
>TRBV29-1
CSVKGRPVTDTQYF
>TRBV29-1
CSVPKTSDYEQYF
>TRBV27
CASSLSGRYEQYF
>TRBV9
CASSPGTMEETQYF
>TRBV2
CASSEIGTEAFF
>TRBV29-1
CSVSDTGELFF
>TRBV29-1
CSVGPGTSGGYQETQYF
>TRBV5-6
CASSPGDRLYEQYF
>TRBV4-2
CASSQGTSGVYEQYF
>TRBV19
CASSNIPLVGGLDTEAFF
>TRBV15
CATSRDYQTENIQYF
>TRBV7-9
CASSSGVAGRDTEAFF
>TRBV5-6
CASSLFFGRETQYF
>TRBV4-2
CASSPLAGGETQYF
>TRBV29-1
CSVEGSSQAGGEEQYF
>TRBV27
CASSLSRSNQPQHF
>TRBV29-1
CSVVRTSDYNEQFF
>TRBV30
CAWSGGAVDTQYF
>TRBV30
CAWSTHRNTEAFF
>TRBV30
CAWSNGSEQYF
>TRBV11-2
CASRRTGTGPNEKLFF
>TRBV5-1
CASATGDDTEAFF
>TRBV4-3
CASSQDRQGLGPMNTEAFF
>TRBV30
CAWSGEVGTEAFF
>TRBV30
CAWSPGTVDGYTF
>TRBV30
CAWVPGAGNYGYTF
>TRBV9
CASSSPTKGQADTQYF
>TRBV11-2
CASSWTGGETQYF
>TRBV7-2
CASSPGQLEQYF
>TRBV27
CASSLKGQGNYEQYF
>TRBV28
CASSFDLSSYEQYF
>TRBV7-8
CASSPPSTDTQYF